The present TCR beta chain was sequenced within a study of cytomegalovirus exposure and HLA in healthy donors. For the study at large: Of the donors genotyped, 398 in all, about 80% fell in the Caucasian-associated ancestry cluster. Whole-study results and caveats: Within an earlier analysis, most TCR beta V segments proved productive either about 90% or about 30% of the time. What a later analysis reportedly showed was that an Asian-associated ancestry cluster had fewer N-insertions than the 666-donor mean.

The germline V and J ends were trimmed by 0 bases and 3 bases, with 12 bases remaining between them. This CDR3 has 15 amino acids. Germline CDR1 and CDR2: SGHTA and FQGNSA. There are a few counts of this clone. Its antigen is not identified. Both 60 Vbeta primers and 13 Jbeta primers went into the PCR. Assay: immunoSEQ multiplex PCR; the TCRdb copy retains only in-frame clones and omits some. The sample shows 140,000 or so clones, roughly three fifths of them seen only once. The receptor comes from a woman aged 55-70 years in good health and CMV-seronegative. V is TRBV7-2 and J is TRBJ2-7; D perhaps matches TRBD2 (5 bases). The sequenced sample consisted of PBMCs. CDR3 in DNA: TGTGCCAGCAGCTTAGCGGGAGTGGTAAACTACGAGCAGTACTTC. This gives the protein CASSLAGVVNYEQYF.